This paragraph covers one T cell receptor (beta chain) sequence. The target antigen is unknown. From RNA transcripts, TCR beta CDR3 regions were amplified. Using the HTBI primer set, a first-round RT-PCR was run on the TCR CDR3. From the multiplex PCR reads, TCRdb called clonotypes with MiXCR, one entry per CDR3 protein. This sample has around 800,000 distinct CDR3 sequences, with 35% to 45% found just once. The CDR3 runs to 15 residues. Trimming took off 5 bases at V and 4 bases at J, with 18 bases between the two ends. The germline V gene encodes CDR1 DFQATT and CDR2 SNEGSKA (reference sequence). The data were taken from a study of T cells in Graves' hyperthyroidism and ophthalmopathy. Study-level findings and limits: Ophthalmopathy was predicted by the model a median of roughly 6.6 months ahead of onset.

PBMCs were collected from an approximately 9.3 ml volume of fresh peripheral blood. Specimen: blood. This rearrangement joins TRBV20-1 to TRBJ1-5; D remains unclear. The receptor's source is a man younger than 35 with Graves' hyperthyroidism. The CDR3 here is CSAGRAGDRNQPQHF. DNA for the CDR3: TGCAGTGCTGGCCGGGCAGGAGATAGAAATCAGCCCCAGCATTTT.